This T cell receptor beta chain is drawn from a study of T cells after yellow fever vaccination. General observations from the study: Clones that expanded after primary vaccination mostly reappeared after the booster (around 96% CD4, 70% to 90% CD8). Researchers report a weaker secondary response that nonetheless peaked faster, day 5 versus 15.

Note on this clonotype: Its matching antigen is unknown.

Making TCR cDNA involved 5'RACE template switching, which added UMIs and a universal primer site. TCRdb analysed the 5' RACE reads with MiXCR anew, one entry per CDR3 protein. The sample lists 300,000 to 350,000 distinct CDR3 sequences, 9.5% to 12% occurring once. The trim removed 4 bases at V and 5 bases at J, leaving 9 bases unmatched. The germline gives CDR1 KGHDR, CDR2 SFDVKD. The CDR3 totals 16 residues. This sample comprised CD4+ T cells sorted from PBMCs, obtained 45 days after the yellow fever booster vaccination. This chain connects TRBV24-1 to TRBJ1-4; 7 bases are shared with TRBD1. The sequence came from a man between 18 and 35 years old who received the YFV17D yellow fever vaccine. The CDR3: CATSDALTGQNEKLFF. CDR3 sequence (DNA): TGTGCCACCAGTGACGCTTTGACAGGGCAAAATGAAAAACTGTTTTTT.